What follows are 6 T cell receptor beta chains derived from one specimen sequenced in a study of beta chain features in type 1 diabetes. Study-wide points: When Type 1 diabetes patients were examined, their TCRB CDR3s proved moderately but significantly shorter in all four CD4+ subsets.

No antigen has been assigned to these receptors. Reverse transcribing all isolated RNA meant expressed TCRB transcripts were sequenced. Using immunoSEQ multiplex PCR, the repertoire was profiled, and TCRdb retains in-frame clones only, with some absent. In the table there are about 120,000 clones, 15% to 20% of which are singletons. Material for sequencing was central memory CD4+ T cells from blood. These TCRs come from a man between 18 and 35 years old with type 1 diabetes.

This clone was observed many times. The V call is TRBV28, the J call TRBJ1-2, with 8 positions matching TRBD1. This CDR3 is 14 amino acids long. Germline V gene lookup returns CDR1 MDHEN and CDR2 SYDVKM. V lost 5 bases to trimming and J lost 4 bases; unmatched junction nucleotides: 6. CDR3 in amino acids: CASSSPTGVYGYTF. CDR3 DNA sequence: TGTGCCAGCAGTAGCCCGACAGGGGTCTATGGCTACACCTTC.

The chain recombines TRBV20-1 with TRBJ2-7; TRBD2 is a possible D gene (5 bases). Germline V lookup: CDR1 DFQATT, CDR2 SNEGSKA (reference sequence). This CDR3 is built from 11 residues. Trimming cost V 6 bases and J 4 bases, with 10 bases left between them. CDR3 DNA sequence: TGCAGTGCCACCGAGCGGTACGAGCAGTACTTC. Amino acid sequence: CSATERYEQYF.

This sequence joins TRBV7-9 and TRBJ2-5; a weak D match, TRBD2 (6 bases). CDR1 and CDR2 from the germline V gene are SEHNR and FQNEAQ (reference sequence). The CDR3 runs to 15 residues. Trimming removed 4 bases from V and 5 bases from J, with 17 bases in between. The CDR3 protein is CASSSRDSSMETQYF. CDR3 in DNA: TGTGCCAGCAGCTCCCGGGACTCGAGCATGGAGACCCAGTACTTC.

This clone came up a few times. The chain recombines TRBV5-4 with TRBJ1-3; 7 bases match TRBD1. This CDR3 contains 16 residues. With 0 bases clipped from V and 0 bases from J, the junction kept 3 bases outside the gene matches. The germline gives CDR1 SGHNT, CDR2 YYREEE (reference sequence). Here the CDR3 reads CASSLEGQISGNTIYF. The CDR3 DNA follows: TGTGCCAGCAGCTTGGAGGGACAGATCTCTGGAAACACCATATATTTT.

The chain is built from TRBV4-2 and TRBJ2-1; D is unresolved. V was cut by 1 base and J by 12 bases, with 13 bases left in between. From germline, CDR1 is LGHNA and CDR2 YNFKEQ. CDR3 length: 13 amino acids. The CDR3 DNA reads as TGTGCCAGCAGCCAAGGGGAAGACTCAGGGCAGTTCTTC. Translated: CASSQGEDSGQFF.

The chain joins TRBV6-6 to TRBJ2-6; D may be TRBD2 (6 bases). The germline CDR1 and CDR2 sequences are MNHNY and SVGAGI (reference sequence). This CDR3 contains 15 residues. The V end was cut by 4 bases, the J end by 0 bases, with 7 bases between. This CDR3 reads CASSFGSSGANVLTF. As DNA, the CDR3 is TGTGCCAGCAGTTTCGGGAGCTCTGGGGCCAACGTCCTGACTTTC.